The entry that follows covers one T cell receptor (beta chain) sequence. Its matching antigen is unknown. These data belong to a study of cytomegalovirus exposure and HLA in healthy donors. The CDR3 contains 13 residues. Deletions cut 10 bases from V and 4 bases from J, with 13 bases between. Germline V gives CDR1 MDHEN, CDR2 SYDVKM. Study-level points and caveats: Specificity for CMV antigens was confirmed in vitro for three of the CMV-associated chains.

TCRdb's copy holds only in-frame clones and misses some; the assay was immunoSEQ multiplex PCR. The data show roughly 330,000 clones, roughly nine tenths seen once. The chain couples TRBV28 to TRBJ1-4, with D possibly matching TRBD1 (5 bases). The sequenced sample was PBMCs. The sequence came from a woman in her 30s in good health and CMV-seropositive. CDR3 protein: CATSTDGNEKLFF. The CDR3 bases are TGTGCCACCTCGACAGACGGTAATGAAAAACTGTTTTTT.